These 20 T cell receptor beta chains were sequenced from one sample in a study of shared clonotypes between healthy human individuals. Sequencing used immunoSEQ multiplex PCR; TCRdb keeps in-frame clones, though not all of them. The repertoire consists of 2 million to 3 million clones, with around 94% occurring once and the leading ten covering over 0.12%. The sample comprised naive CD4+ T cells sorted from blood. Subset of the sample: CD45RA+ positively selected. The source is a man in his late teens or twenties in good health.

The DNA of the CDR3 is TGTGCCAGCAGCATTCCCCACGTATATGGCTACACCTTC. This encodes CASSIPHVYGYTF. The chain links TRBV11-2 to TRBJ1-2; no firm D call. Germline V gives CDR1 SGHAT, CDR2 FQNNGV. CDR3 length: 13 residues. Between the trimmed V and J ends, which lost 5 bases and 5 bases, there was a span of 12 bases. The variable domain in full, completed from reference TRBV11-2 and TRBJ1-2, reads EAGVAQSPRYKIIEKRQSVAFWCNPISGHATLYWYQQILGQGPKLLIQFQNNGVVDDSQLPKDRFSAERLKGVDSTLKIQPAKLEDSAVYLCASSIPHVYGYTFGSGTRLTVV.

This chain links TRBV5-1 with TRBJ2-1; 8 nucleotides line up with TRBD2. The V gene's germline CDR1 is SGHRS and CDR2 YFSETQ. The CDR3 loop spans 16 amino acids. J lost 2 bases, V lost 6 bases, and 10 bases had no gene match. The CDR3 region is CASTIGAGGAYNEQFF. In DNA form, the CDR3 reads TGCGCCAGCACCATCGGGGCGGGGGGTGCCTACAATGAGCAGTTCTTC.

The genes are TRBV2 and TRBJ2-7, with TRBD1 identical over 9 bases. This CDR3 contains 15 residues. Trimming removed 3 bases from V and 2 bases from J; junction bases left unmatched: 5. The germline V gene encodes CDR1 SNHLY and CDR2 FYNNEI. CDR3 amino acids: CASSEGQGGTYEQYF. The CDR3 DNA follows: TGTGCCAGCAGTGAGGGACAGGGAGGGACCTACGAGCAGTACTTC. The whole variable domain, remainder taken from reference TRBV2 and TRBJ2-7, is EPEVTQTPSHQVTQMGQEVILRCVPISNHLYFYWYRQILGQKVEFLVSFYNNEISEKSEIFDDQFSVERPDGSNFTLKIRSTKLEDSAMYFCASSEGQGGTYEQYFGPGTRLTVT.

This clone was observed a few times. The V and J genes are TRBV5-4 and TRBJ1-2; TRBD1 might be the D (5 bases). The CDR3 covers 15 residues. The germline V gene has CDR1 SGHNT and CDR2 YYREEE (reference sequence). The V end lost 4 bases, the J end lost 1 base, and 14 bases lay between the germline ends. The CDR3 region is CASSAGQGLNYGYTF. CDR3 nucleotide sequence: TGTGCCAGCAGCGCGGGGCAGGGACTTAACTATGGCTACACCTTC.

The table lists this clone with a count of one. The chain is built from TRBV6-6 and TRBJ2-1; 7 bases match TRBD2. This CDR3 has 12 amino acids. CDR1 and CDR2 from the germline V gene are MNHNY and SVGAGI (reference sequence). With V trimmed by 2 bases and J by 15 bases, 7 bases remained unmatched. CDR3 DNA sequence: TGTGCCAGCAGTTACGGGCTAGCGGCAATGTTCTTC. It is translated as CASSYGLAAMFF.

This rearrangement joins TRBV9 to TRBJ1-2; tentatively, D is TRBD1 (5 bases). From germline, CDR1 is SGDLS and CDR2 YYNGEE. The CDR3 length is 15 residues. Trimming stripped 3 bases from V and 4 bases from J, with 16 bases between. The CDR3 loop reads CASSETGTYLYGYTF. As DNA, the CDR3 is TGTGCCAGCAGCGAGACCGGGACCTACCTCTATGGCTACACCTTC.

V gene TRBV5-1 combines with J gene TRBJ2-7, with D hard to call. In germline, CDR1 is SGHRS, CDR2 YFSETQ. V dropped 0 bases and J dropped 0 bases, with 13 bases sitting between them. The CDR3 runs 16 residues. The CDR3 sequence: CASSLAHSGSSYEQYF. The CDR3 bases are TGCGCCAGCAGCTTGGCACACAGTGGAAGCTCCTACGAGCAGTACTTC. The whole variable domain, remainder taken from reference TRBV5-1 and TRBJ2-7, is KAGVTQTPRYLIKTRGQQVTLSCSPISGHRSVSWYQQTPGQGLQFLFEYFSETQRNKGNFPGRFSGRQFSNSRSEMNVSTLELGDSALYLCASSLAHSGSSYEQYFGPGTRLTVT.

The sample holds one count of this clone. The CDR3 DNA follows: TGTGCCAGCAGCCCAGGTCGCCCAACTAATGAAAAACTGTTTTTT. This codes for CASSPGRPTNEKLFF. The chain links TRBV6-6 to TRBJ1-4; D is unclear. The CDR3 runs 15 residues. V was shortened by 6 bases and J by 0 bases, with 11 bases between the two germline ends. Germline CDR1 is MNHNY and CDR2 is SVGAGI (reference sequence).

The rearrangement links TRBV6-1 to TRBJ2-2; 11 nucleotides align to TRBD1. The CDR3 sequence is 18 residues long. Germline-derived CDR1 and CDR2 are MNHNS and SASEGT. Trimming removed 4 bases from V and 6 bases from J; junction bases left unmatched: 13. This CDR3 is CASSGTKIGTGGPGELFF. CDR3 bases: TGTGCCAGCAGTGGAACCAAGATAGGGACAGGGGGGCCCGGGGAGCTGTTTTTT.

This clone was detected only a few times. This sequence joins TRBV19 and TRBJ2-7, with 12 bases that match TRBD2. The CDR3 has 14 residues. The V gene's germline CDR1 is LNHDA and CDR2 SQIVND (reference sequence). After removal of 6 bases from V and 0 bases from J, the junction contained 0 bases not matched to a gene. The DNA for the CDR3 is TGTGCCAGTAGGACTAGCGGGAGCTCCTACGAGCAGTACTTC. Translation gives CASRTSGSSYEQYF.

To note about this clone: Other DNA sequences in this specimen translate into the identical CDR3. V gene TRBV2 combines with J gene TRBJ2-6; a weak D match, TRBD1 (5 bases). V was trimmed by 6 bases and J by 1 base, leaving 10 bases between them. CDR3 length: 15 amino acids. Germline CDR1 and CDR2: SNHLY and FYNNEI. The CDR3 nucleotides are TGTGCCAGCAGGACAGAACTTTCTGGGGCCAACGTCCTGACTTTC. Amino acid sequence: CASRTELSGANVLTF.

V is TRBV19 and J is TRBJ1-3; D is unclear. V dropped 4 bases and J dropped 0 bases, with 7 bases sitting between them. The CDR3 extends over 14 amino acids. Germline CDR1 and CDR2: LNHDA and SQIVND (reference sequence). CDR3 loop: CASSKPTSGNTIYF. CDR3 in DNA: TGTGCCAGTAGTAAACCAACCTCTGGAAACACCATATATTTT.

The chain employs TRBV11-2 and TRBJ1-4, with D uncertain. The CDR3 extends over 13 amino acids. Germline values: CDR1 SGHAT, CDR2 FQNNGV. The V gene lost 5 bases and the J gene lost 5 bases, with 9 bases spanning the gap. CDR3: CASSPGLNEKLFF. For the CDR3, the DNA is TGTGCCAGCAGCCCGGGCCTCAATGAAAAACTGTTTTTT.

V and J are TRBV2 and TRBJ1-1; D is possibly TRBD1 (5 bases). The germline gives CDR1 SNHLY, CDR2 FYNNEI. The CDR3 loop spans 15 amino acids. The germline V and J ends were trimmed by 3 bases and 3 bases, with 14 bases remaining between them. CDR3 region: CASSDPSGPYTEAFF. CDR3 DNA sequence: TGTGCCAGCAGTGACCCCTCAGGGCCGTACACTGAAGCTTTCTTT.

CDR3 residues: CASSGTGGRNTQYF. The CDR3 DNA sequence: TGTGCCAGCAGTGGAACGGGGGGGCGAAATACGCAGTATTTT. The rearrangement links TRBV2 to TRBJ2-3; the match to TRBD2 covers 8 bases. The junction had 7 bases not matched to a gene; V was cut back by 4 bases and J by 7 bases. This CDR3 has 14 residues. Germline-derived CDR1 and CDR2 are SNHLY and FYNNEI.

The V call is TRBV28, the J call TRBJ2-7; possibly TRBD2 for D (5 bases). The CDR3 loop spans 13 amino acids. Per the germline V gene, CDR1 is MDHEN and CDR2 is SYDVKM. Trimming took 5 bases from V and 12 from J, leaving 20 bases between them. The CDR3: CASSPYAKAGLYF. The CDR3 bases are TGTGCCAGCAGTCCCTATGCTAAGGCGGGTCTGTACTTC.

A single count supports this clone. The chain couples TRBV5-1 to TRBJ2-2, with D perhaps matching TRBD1 (5 bases). The CDR3 sequence is 13 residues long. The germline CDR1 and CDR2 sequences are SGHRS and YFSETQ. The V end was cut by 4 bases, the J end by 9 bases, with 13 bases between. CDR3 DNA: TGCGCCAGCAGCCTTGGACCAGGGCGGGAGCTGTTTTTT. Protein sequence: CASSLGPGRELFF. Drawing the rest from reference TRBV5-1 and TRBJ2-2, the complete variable domain is KAGVTQTPRYLIKTRGQQVTLSCSPISGHRSVSWYQQTPGQGLQFLFEYFSETQRNKGNFPGRFSGRQFSNSRSEMNVSTLELGDSALYLCASSLGPGRELFFGEGSRLTVL.

V usage is TRBV10-1 and J usage is TRBJ2-5, with D possibly being TRBD1 or TRBD2 (6 bases each). V shed 3 bases and J shed 4 bases, with 12 bases lying between them. CDR3 length: 14 residues. Germline loops: CDR1 WNHNN, CDR2 SYGVQD (reference sequence). The CDR3 bases are TGCGCCAGCAGTGACGGGGGCATGGCAGAGACCCAGTACTTC. This codes for CASSDGGMAETQYF.

This clone was recorded a few times. The CDR3 coding sequence is TGTGCCATCAGTGAAGGGGGACACCAAAACAATCAGCCCCAGCATTTT. Amino acid sequence: CAISEGGHQNNQPQHF. The chain uses TRBV10-3 and TRBJ1-5; a weak D match, TRBD1 (6 bases). CDR3 size: 16 residues. V shed 3 bases and J shed 3 bases, with 15 bases lying between them. The germline V gene encodes CDR1 ENHRY and CDR2 SYGVKD.

This chain uses TRBV19 with TRBJ1-1; 8 nucleotides agree with TRBD1. Germline assignment: CDR1 LNHDA and CDR2 SQIVND (reference sequence). The CDR3 is 15 residues long. Trimming cost V 4 bases and J 5 bases; bases outside gene matches: 9. CDR3 residues: CASSNPRGRRTEAFF. The CDR3, as DNA: TGTGCCAGTAGTAACCCCAGGGGGCGGCGAACTGAAGCTTTCTTT.